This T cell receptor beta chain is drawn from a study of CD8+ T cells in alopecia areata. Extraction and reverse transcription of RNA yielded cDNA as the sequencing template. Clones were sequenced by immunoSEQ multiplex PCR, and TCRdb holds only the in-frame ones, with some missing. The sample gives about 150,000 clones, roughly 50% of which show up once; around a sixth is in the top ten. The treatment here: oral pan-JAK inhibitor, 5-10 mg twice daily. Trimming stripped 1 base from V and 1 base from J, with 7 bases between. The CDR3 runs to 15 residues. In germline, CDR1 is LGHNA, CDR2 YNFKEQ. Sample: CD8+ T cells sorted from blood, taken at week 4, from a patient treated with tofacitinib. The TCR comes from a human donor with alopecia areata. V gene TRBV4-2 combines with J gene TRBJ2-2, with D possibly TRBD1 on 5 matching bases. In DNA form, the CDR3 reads TGTGCCAGCAGCCAAGTCACAGGGAACACCGGGGAGCTGTTTTTT. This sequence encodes CASSQVTGNTGELFF.